The 16 T cell receptor beta chains listed next were all sequenced from one sample in a study of regulatory T cells in long-lasting Graves disease. The sample's time point: newly diagnosed GD, antithyroid drugs for less than 3 months. PBMC-extracted RNA yielded the TCR library. HTBI primers from iRepertoire and Arm-PCR of CDR3 regions yielded the TCR beta libraries. Using its own MiXCR run on the multiplex PCR reads, TCRdb lists one record per CDR3 protein. Of approximately 470,000 distinct CDR3 sequences listed, 15% to 20% are singletons. The same sample was also used in a study of T cells in Graves' hyperthyroidism and ophthalmopathy.

The sample was peripheral blood mononuclear cells (PBMCs), taken at new diagnosis, from a patient treated with antithyroid drugs. The receptors derive from a middle-aged man with Graves disease.

J is TRBJ2-7 and V is TRBV2; 10 bases fit TRBD2. This CDR3 region has 16 residues. Germline CDR1 reads SNHLY; CDR2 reads FYNNEI. Trimming cost V 6 bases and J 3 bases; bases outside gene matches: 11. CDR3 sequence: CASRELFSGRFYEQYF. CDR3 DNA: TGTGCCAGCAGGGAACTCTTTAGCGGGAGGTTCTACGAGCAGTACTTC.

J is TRBJ2-4 and V is TRBV7-2, with D possibly being TRBD2 (6 bases). Trimming left V 0 bases short and J 5 bases short, with 8 bases between. The CDR3 has 14 amino acids. Germline-derived CDR1 and CDR2 are SGHTA and FQGNSA. Here the CDR3 DNA reads TGTGCCAGCAGCTTAGCGGGACTGGAAAACATTCAGTACTTC. It yields the protein CASSLAGLENIQYF.

In this sample, this clonotype turned up many times. The chain links TRBV3-1 to TRBJ2-1, with D possibly being TRBD1 or TRBD2 (5 bases each). V lost 4 bases and J 5 bases, leaving 15 bases between the germline ends. The CDR3 covers 15 residues. Germline V gene sequence: CDR1 LGHDT, CDR2 YNNKEL (reference sequence). The CDR3 spells CASSRFEVGDNEQFF. For the CDR3, the DNA is TGTGCCAGCAGCCGGTTTGAGGTGGGGGACAATGAGCAGTTCTTC.

This clonotype has at least ten counts. The chain joins TRBV30 to TRBJ2-5, with D perhaps matching TRBD1 (5 bases). Germline V CDR1 and CDR2: GTSNPN, SVGIG (reference sequence). The CDR3 has 13 amino acids. V was cut by 1 base and J by 1 base, with 7 bases left in between. DNA for the CDR3: TGTGCCTGGAGTGGGACAACCCAAGAGACCCAGTACTTC. It is translated as CAWSGTTQETQYF.

This rearrangement joins TRBV28 to TRBJ2-4, with no clear D. The CDR3 is made up of 13 amino acids. Germline CDR1 MDHEN, CDR2 SYDVKM. The V and J ends lost 5 bases and 5 bases respectively, with 10 bases between them. The CDR3 DNA reads as TGTGCCAGCAGTCGCGGCCAAGAAAACATTCAGTACTTC. It encodes CASSRGQENIQYF.

The chain recombines TRBV7-9 with TRBJ2-7; D uncertain. This CDR3 is built from 16 residues. The V and J ends lost 5 bases and 0 bases respectively, with 17 bases between them. Germline V gene sequence: CDR1 SEHNR, CDR2 FQNEAQ (reference sequence). CDR3 sequence (DNA): TGTGCCAGCAGCGCCACCCAAGGTCGTAGCTCCTACGAGCAGTACTTC. Amino acid sequence: CASSATQGRSSYEQYF.

This clonotype was picked up many times. The chain joins TRBV5-1 to TRBJ2-1; 8 bases match TRBD2. CDR3 length: 15 residues. The V and J ends lost 0 bases and 8 bases, in that order; junction bases with no gene match: 7. Germline loops: CDR1 SGHRS, CDR2 YFSETQ. CDR3 in amino acids: CASSLVGRVGDEQFF. The DNA for the CDR3 is TGCGCCAGCAGCTTGGTCGGGAGGGTAGGCGATGAGCAGTTCTTC.

This clonotype was picked up many times. The chain links TRBV2 to TRBJ2-3; a possible D gene is TRBD2 (5 bases). Germline CDR1 SNHLY, CDR2 FYNNEI. V gave up 7 bases and J gave up 0 bases, with 11 bases separating them. The CDR3 has 14 amino acids. CDR3 protein: CASILGLSTDTQYF. Written as DNA, the CDR3 is TGTGCCAGCATATTAGGACTGAGCACAGATACGCAGTATTTT.

This clonotype occurred many times. The genes are TRBV7-2 and TRBJ2-7; 7 positions match TRBD2. The V gene end was trimmed by 0 bases and the J gene end by 6 bases; junction bases not matched to a gene: 5. In germline, CDR1 is SGHTA, CDR2 FQGNSA. CDR3 length equals 14 residues. The CDR3 DNA reads as TGTGCCAGCAGCTTAGCGACGGGAGGCCTCGAGCAGTACTTC. This sequence encodes CASSLATGGLEQYF.

In this sample, this clonotype turned up many times. Relative to the germline gene, one junction end is altered; a read error may explain this. V is TRBV5-1 and J is TRBJ2-6, with D possibly called TRBD1 or TRBD2 (5 bases each). The length of the CDR3 is 14 residues. From germline, CDR1 is SGHRS and CDR2 YFSETQ. CDR3 amino acids: CASSLGAGANVLTF. The CDR3 bases are TGTGCCAGCAGCTTGGGGGCTGGGGCCAACGTCCTGACTTTC.

In this sample, this clonotype turned up many times. This chain links TRBV2 with TRBJ2-2, with D hard to call. The CDR3 runs to 14 residues. The germline V and J ends were trimmed by 0 bases and 5 bases, with 7 bases remaining between them. Germline CDR1 is SNHLY and CDR2 is FYNNEI. The CDR3 sequence is CASSEAKGTGELFF. The CDR3 nucleotides are TGTGCCAGCAGTGAAGCGAAGGGAACCGGGGAGCTGTTTTTT.

At least ten counts were recorded for this clonotype. The chain couples TRBV2 to TRBJ2-1; no clear D gene. The CDR3 has 13 amino acids. In germline, CDR1 is SNHLY, CDR2 FYNNEI. Trimming pared 8 bases from V and 6 bases from J, leaving 14 bases between. The CDR3: CASGGRKSNEQFF. CDR3 sequence (DNA): TGTGCCAGCGGTGGAAGGAAATCCAATGAGCAGTTCTTC.

This clonotype has a count of ten or more. The chain uses TRBV11-3 and TRBJ2-2; TRBD1 aligns across 7 bases. Germline loops: CDR1 SGHNT, CDR2 YENEEA. V was pared by 7 bases and J by 4 bases, with 18 bases of the junction left unmatched. This CDR3 is 18 amino acids long. CDR3 in amino acids: CASKAGTADMGSTGELFF. DNA for the CDR3: TGTGCCAGCAAGGCCGGGACAGCTGATATGGGTAGCACCGGGGAGCTGTTTTTT.

This chain joins TRBV20-1 and TRBJ1-2; D gene uncertain. V was trimmed by 2 bases and J by 2 bases, leaving 3 bases between them. This CDR3 comprises 11 residues. The germline V gene encodes CDR1 DFQATT and CDR2 SNEGSKA (reference sequence). Written as DNA, the CDR3 is TGCAGTGCTAGAAAAAACTATGGCTACACCTTC. This translates into CSARKNYGYTF.

The table lists this clonotype with many counts. V and J are TRBV28 and TRBJ2-5, with 10 bases fitting TRBD1. Trimming took 0 bases from V and 2 from J; bases not matched to a gene: 9. CDR3 size: 18 residues. Germline assignment: CDR1 MDHEN and CDR2 SYDVKM. The chain's CDR3 is CASSLWTGGFGAQETQYF. Written as DNA, the CDR3 is TGTGCCAGCAGTTTATGGACAGGGGGCTTCGGGGCACAAGAGACCCAGTACTTC.

This clonotype has a count of ten or more. The gene calls are TRBV28 and TRBJ1-2; D perhaps matches TRBD1 (5 bases). The CDR3 loop spans 15 amino acids. Germline assignment: CDR1 MDHEN and CDR2 SYDVKM. The V end was cut by 3 bases, the J end by 1 base, with 12 bases between. The CDR3 here is CASSLGRRLNYGYTF. CDR3 in DNA: TGTGCCAGCAGTTTGGGACGCAGACTTAACTATGGCTACACCTTC.